This TCR beta chain was captured by sequencing in a study of T cells after yellow fever vaccination. With 0 bases removed from V and 3 bases from J, the gap between germline ends came to 15 bases. The CDR3 is 16 residues long. Germline CDR1 is MNHEY and CDR2 is SVGAGI. In making TCR cDNA, 5'RACE template switching added a universal primer site and UMIs to it. One entry per CDR3 protein, called by TCRdb with MiXCR from the 5' RACE reads. The data hold about 350,000 distinct CDR3 sequences, with around a tenth observed a single time. This clonotype was counted between two and nine times. The receptor was isolated from a man between 18 and 29 years old who received the YFV17D yellow fever vaccine. The sequencing here drew on PBMCs, taken on the day of the first yellow fever vaccination. This sequence joins TRBV6-5 and TRBJ2-7, with D possibly called TRBD1 or TRBD2 (5 bases each). CDR3 nucleotide sequence: TGTGCCAGCAGTTACTCGGGGACCAGGGCAGACTACGAGCAGTACTTC. Its translation: CASSYSGTRADYEQYF.